Listed below are T cell receptor beta chains from one sample, sequenced in a study of blood T cell repertoires in COVID-19. The table came from immunoSEQ multiplex PCR; TCRdb's copy has only in-frame clones and leaves some out. The data contain approximately 210,000 clones, around 89% of them singletons. Material: peripheral blood. All receptors come from a woman in her thirties or forties with acute or convalescent COVID-19. CDR3s include the opening cysteine and the closing phenylalanine or tryptophan. Each record gives: D gene, J gene, V gene, CDR3 protein. A D gene is named only where the DNA matches it firmly.

>NA|TRBJ1-1|TRBV12-3/TRBV12-4
CASISNTEAFF
>TRBD2|TRBJ2-2|TRBV11-2
CASSPLAGRSTGELFF
>TRBD1|TRBJ1-5|TRBV5-8
CASTRQGSVNQPQHF
>TRBD2|TRBJ2-4|TRBV7-9
CASSFQSGGANIQYF
>TRBD1|TRBJ1-4|TRBV6-5
CASSRGTGEEKLFF
>NA|TRBJ2-1|TRBV7-4
CASSLLLPLPTEQFF
>TRBD1|TRBJ1-1|TRBV9
CASSPRDSEAFF
>TRBD1|TRBJ1-1|TRBV6-1
CASSEVDRGRAFF
>NA|TRBJ1-1|TRBV5-4
CASSTGANSNTEAFF
>TRBD1|TRBJ1-1|TRBV19
CASSYGTGPEAFF
>NA|TRBJ1-2|TRBV2
CASSGGGGHYGYTF
>TRBD2|TRBJ2-3|TRBV3-1/TRBV3-2
CASSQPSGGGSSTDTQYF
>NA|TRBJ1-5|TRBV23-1
CASSQSRSSNQPQHF
>TRBD1|TRBJ1-1|TRBV4-1
CASSPGQGRADTEAFF
>TRBD1|TRBJ1-6|TRBV5-1
CASSLEWQGDSPLHF
>NA|TRBJ1-1|TRBV6-5
CASRVSSRTEAFF
>NA|TRBJ2-2|TRBV2
CASRESYLRELFF
>NA|TRBJ2-3|TRBV6-5
CASSYDGGTDTQYF
>NA|TRBJ1-2|TRBV24-1
CATSVRGRGPGYTF
>NA|TRBJ2-4|TRBV15
CATSRDRGSRNIQYF
>TRBD1|TRBJ1-1|TRBV5-1
CASEPGQGSLVTEAFF
>NA|TRBJ2-3|TRBV27
CASSLLALTNTDTQYF
>NA|TRBJ1-2|TRBV21-1
CASSKRRGSDGYTF
>TRBD2|TRBJ2-5|TRBV5-1
CASSLPGTSGKETQYF
>TRBD2|TRBJ2-2|TRBV4-1
CASSQRSGGPNTGELFF